This T cell receptor beta chain was identified in a study of T cell repertoires in cytomegalovirus infection. Study at large: In the study, CMV epitopes included recently identified HLA-C-restricted and well-studied HLA-B-restricted ones. An indication of both CMV infection and matching HLA type came from public TCR beta signatures. Study-level points and caveats: The ex vivo response was dominated by HLA-C-restricted CMV-specific TCR beta clonotypes.

This clonotype was observed a few times. The antigen is undetermined. TCRdb re-analysed the reads in MiXCR, keeping a single row per CDR3 protein. The table has approximately 73,000 distinct CDR3 sequences, approximately 42% seen once; the top ten hold approximately 95%. CDR3 length equals 15 residues. V shed 3 bases, J shed 3 bases, and the junction held 4 bases outside the gene matches. Per germline, CDR1 SGHTA and CDR2 FQGNSA. The TCR was taken from a human donor in good health (CMV status not recorded). Some clones in this sample may be carry-over from other donors' samples. This specimen was CD8+ T cells from cultured PBMCs, taken from culture after CMV antigen stimulation. The V and J genes are TRBV7-2 and TRBJ2-5; TRBD2 aligns across 10 bases. The CDR3 nucleotides are TGTGCCAGCAGCTTGGGGCTAGCGGGGGAAGAGACCCAGTACTTC. Protein sequence: CASSLGLAGEETQYF.